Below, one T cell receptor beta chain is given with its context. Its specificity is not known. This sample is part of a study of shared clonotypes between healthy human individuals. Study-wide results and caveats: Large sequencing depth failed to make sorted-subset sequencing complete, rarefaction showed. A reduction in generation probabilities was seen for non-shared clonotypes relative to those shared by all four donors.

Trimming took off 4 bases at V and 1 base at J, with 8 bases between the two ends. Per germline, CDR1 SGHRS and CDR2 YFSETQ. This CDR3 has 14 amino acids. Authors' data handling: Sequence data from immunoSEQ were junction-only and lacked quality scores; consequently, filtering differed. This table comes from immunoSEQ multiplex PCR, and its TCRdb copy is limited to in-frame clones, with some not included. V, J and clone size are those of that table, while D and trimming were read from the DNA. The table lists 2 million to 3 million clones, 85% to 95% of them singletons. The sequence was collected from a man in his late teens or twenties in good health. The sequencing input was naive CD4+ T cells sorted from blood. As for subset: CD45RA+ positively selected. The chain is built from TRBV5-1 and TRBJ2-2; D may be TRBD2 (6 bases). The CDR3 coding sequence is TGCGCCAGCAGCAACGGGGGGAACACCGGGGAGCTGTTTTTT. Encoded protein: CASSNGGNTGELFF.